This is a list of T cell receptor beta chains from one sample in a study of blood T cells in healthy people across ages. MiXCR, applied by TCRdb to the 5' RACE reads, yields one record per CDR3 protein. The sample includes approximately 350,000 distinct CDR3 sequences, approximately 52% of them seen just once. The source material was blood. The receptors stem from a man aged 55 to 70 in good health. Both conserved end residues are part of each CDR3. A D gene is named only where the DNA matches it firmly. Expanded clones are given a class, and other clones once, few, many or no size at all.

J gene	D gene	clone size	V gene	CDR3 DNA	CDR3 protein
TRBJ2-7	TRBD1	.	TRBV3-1	TGTGCCAGCAGCCAAGTCTTTGGTTTAACGGGGACAGCCTCCTACGAGCAGTACTTC	CASSQVFGLTGTASYEQYF
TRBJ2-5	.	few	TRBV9	TGTGCCAGCAGTCTACAGGCAGCTAAGGGGGAGACCCAGTACTTC	CASSLQAAKGETQYF
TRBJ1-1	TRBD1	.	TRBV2	TGTGCCAGCTACCAGACAGGGGGGGCGAGTGTCGCTGAAGCTTTCTTT	CASYQTGGASVAEAFF
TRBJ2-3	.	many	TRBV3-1	TGTGCCAGCAGCCAAGTTAGGGGGTTCTTAAGCACAGATACGCAGTATTTT	CASSQVRGFLSTDTQYF
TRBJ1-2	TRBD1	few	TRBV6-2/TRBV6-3	TGTGCCAGCAGCTTGGATGGTGGACAGGGGGCTGTTCTTGGCTACACCTTC	CASSLDGGQGAVLGYTF
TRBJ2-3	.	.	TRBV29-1	TGCAGCGTGGCCCCAGAAGGGTCCACAGATACGCAGTATTTT	CSVAPEGSTDTQYF
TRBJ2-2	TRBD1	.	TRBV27	TGTGCCAGCAGTTTATGGGGACAGGGGAACACCGGGGAGCTGTTTTTT	CASSLWGQGNTGELFF
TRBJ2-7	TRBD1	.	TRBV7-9	TGTGCCAGCAGCTTATTCCCGGGACAGACCTACGAGCAGTACTTC	CASSLFPGQTYEQYF
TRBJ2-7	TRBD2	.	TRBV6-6	TGTGCCATAGCGGGAGGGTACGAGCAGTACTTC	CAIAGGYEQYF
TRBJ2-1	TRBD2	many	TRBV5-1	TGCGCCAGCAGCACGGAACTAGCGGGGGTCTACAATGAGCAGTTCTTC	CASSTELAGVYNEQFF
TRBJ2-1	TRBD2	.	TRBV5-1	TGCGCCAGCAGCTTGGCCCTAGCGGGAGGATACGATGAGCAGTTCTTC	CASSLALAGGYDEQFF
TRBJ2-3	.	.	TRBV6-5	TGTGCCAGCAGGCCTTCCACAGATACGCAGTATTTT	CASRPSTDTQYF